The 15 T cell receptor beta chains below all came from one sample that was sequenced in a study of a mutant IDH1 vaccine in newly diagnosed glioma. The time point: baseline, week 1 (first vaccination visit). Treatment denoted: pre-vaccination baseline after standard-of-care therapy. TCRdb's copy holds only in-frame clones and misses some; the assay was immunoSEQ multiplex PCR. The table shows tens of thousands of clones, with roughly 80% occurring only once. The sequencing used PBMCs, collected from a glioma patient treated with radiotherapy, temozolomide or both. The receptors derive from a man aged 18-30 years with glioma.

The chain recombines TRBV9 with TRBJ2-7, with unresolved D. CDR3 size: 13 residues. Germline V gene sequence: CDR1 SGDLS, CDR2 YYNGEE. With 4 bases removed from V and 3 bases from J, the gap between germline ends came to 11 bases. The CDR3 protein is CASSPEPNYEQYF. The DNA of the CDR3 is TGTGCCAGCAGCCCCGAGCCCAACTACGAGCAGTACTTC.

This clone was picked up one time. The V and J genes are TRBV6-5 and TRBJ2-3; 10 positions agree with TRBD2. The germline gives CDR1 MNHEY, CDR2 SVGAGI. Trimming at V came to 6 bases and at J to 7 bases, leaving 7 bases not matched to a gene. The CDR3 runs to 14 residues. CDR3 region: CASSPSGSSYTQYF. In DNA form, the CDR3 reads TGTGCCAGCAGCCCTAGCGGGAGTAGCTATACGCAGTATTTT.

This clone was detected only once. The chain links TRBV7-9 to TRBJ1-5, with 8 bases that match TRBD1. The CDR3 runs to 16 residues. V gave up 5 bases and J gave up 3 bases; unmatched junction bases: 9. Per the germline V gene, CDR1 is SEHNR and CDR2 is FQNEAQ (reference sequence). CDR3 DNA: TGTGCCAGCAGCCCACAAGGGACAGGCCCCAATCAGCCCCAGCATTTT. Translated: CASSPQGTGPNQPQHF.

The CDR3 nucleotides are TGTGCCAGTAGTACTGAGACAGGGCGCAGCAATCAGCCCCAGCATTTT. It is translated as CASSTETGRSNQPQHF. V is TRBV19 and J is TRBJ1-5; 7 bases align to TRBD1. Germline CDR1 is LNHDA and CDR2 is SQIVND (reference sequence). This CDR3 is 16 amino acids long. V shed 4 bases and J 1 base; nucleotides not matched to a gene: 7.

The chain recombines TRBV11-2 with TRBJ2-5, with 13 nucleotides matching TRBD2. With the DNA end fitting TRBJ2-7 better, the J assignment may be wrong. From germline, CDR1 is SGHAT and CDR2 FQNNGV. This CDR3 has 18 residues. CDR3 sequence (DNA): TGTGCCAGCAGCTTAGAAATGGGACTAGCGGGACCCTCTTACGAGCAGTACTTC. This translates into CASSLEMGLAGPSYEQYF.

This clone was seen a handful of times. The gene calls are TRBV9 and TRBJ1-1; 7 bases line up with TRBD1. Losses at the gene ends were 1 base for V and 1 base for J; bases not matched to a gene: 4. The CDR3 length is 15 residues. Germline loops: CDR1 SGDLS, CDR2 YYNGEE. CDR3 DNA: TGTGCCAGCAGCGTAAAAGGGGGCCGGAACACTGAAGCTTTCTTT. Protein: CASSVKGGRNTEAFF.

This clone has just a few counts. The genes are TRBV6-5 and TRBJ1-5; 8 bases match TRBD1. V trimming: 4 bases; J trimming: 2 bases; junction bases outside the gene matches: 4. The CDR3 sequence is 15 residues long. Germline-derived CDR1 and CDR2 are MNHEY and SVGAGI. The CDR3 region is CASSSDRGRNQPQHF. For the CDR3, the DNA is TGTGCCAGCAGTTCCGACAGGGGACGCAATCAGCCCCAGCATTTT.

This chain connects TRBV4-1 to TRBJ2-7, with 9 bases that match TRBD1. The germline CDR1 and CDR2 sequences are MGHRA and YSYEKL. The ends lost 4 bases at V and 2 bases at J; junction bases unmatched: 3. The CDR3 is made up of 14 amino acids. The CDR3 sequence: CASSPGTGTYEQYF. The CDR3 DNA follows: TGCGCCAGCAGCCCCGGGACAGGGACCTACGAGCAGTACTTC.

The rearrangement uses TRBV4-1 and TRBJ1-1; D unresolved. Germline assignment: CDR1 MGHRA and CDR2 YSYEKL. V lost 0 bases and J lost 0, with 14 bases in between. The CDR3 covers 17 residues. The CDR3 region is CASSQDSALLLNTEAFF. In nucleotides, the CDR3 is TGCGCCAGCAGCCAAGATTCAGCTTTACTACTGAACACTGAAGCTTTCTTT.

The chain combines TRBV10-3 with TRBJ1-6; TRBD1 might be the D (6 bases). The CDR3 is made up of 13 amino acids. Germline loops: CDR1 ENHRY, CDR2 SYGVKD. Trimming removed 10 bases at V and 5 bases at J, with 12 bases between. CDR3 DNA sequence: TGTGCCACCAGGGCAGGGGATAATTCACCCCTCCACTTT. Its protein product is CATRAGDNSPLHF.

V gene TRBV10-3 combines with J gene TRBJ2-1; 10 bases are shared with TRBD1. J lost 8 bases, V lost 11 bases, and 9 bases had no gene match. CDR1 ENHRY and CDR2 SYGVKD come from the germline V gene. The CDR3 loop spans 13 amino acids. As DNA, the CDR3 is TGTGCCTTGGGGGGACAGGGGACGGATGAGCAGTTCTTC. It is translated as CALGGQGTDEQFF.

The gene calls are TRBV7-2 and TRBJ1-5; D ambiguous. The germline V and J ends were trimmed by 4 bases and 4 bases, with 11 bases remaining between them. This CDR3 comprises 14 residues. Germline V CDR1 and CDR2: SGHTA, FQGNSA. The CDR3 sequence: CASSSRDTNQPQHF. In nucleotides, the CDR3 is TGTGCCAGCAGCTCCCGGGATACTAATCAGCCCCAGCATTTT.

The chain combines TRBV4-1 with TRBJ2-2, with 15 bases aligning to TRBD2. The CDR3 has 18 amino acids. CDR1 and CDR2 from the germline V gene are MGHRA and YSYEKL. The J segment lost 5 bases and the V segment lost 4 bases, leaving 8 bases of the junction unmatched. CDR3 sequence reads: CASSPGLAGGPWTGELFF. CDR3 DNA: TGCGCCAGCAGCCCCGGACTAGCGGGAGGGCCATGGACCGGGGAGCTGTTTTTT.

By share of the sample, this clone is large. The chain is built from TRBV7-9 and TRBJ1-4, with D possibly being TRBD1 (6 bases). Trimming pared 1 base from V and 4 bases from J, leaving 10 bases between. The CDR3 has 15 residues. The germline CDR1 and CDR2 sequences are SEHNR and FQNEAQ (reference sequence). The chain's CDR3 is CASSLGSGHNEKLFF. CDR3 in DNA: TGTGCCAGCAGCTTAGGGTCGGGACATAATGAAAAACTGTTTTTT.

This clone was recorded only once. This rearrangement joins TRBV11-2 to TRBJ2-7, with D unresolved. Trimming took off 5 bases at V and 6 bases at J, with 17 bases between the two ends. This CDR3 comprises 14 residues. Germline CDR1 SGHAT, CDR2 FQNNGV. CDR3 sequence reads: CASSAKSGILEQYF. As DNA, the CDR3 is TGTGCCAGCAGCGCAAAATCGGGTATTCTCGAGCAGTACTTC.